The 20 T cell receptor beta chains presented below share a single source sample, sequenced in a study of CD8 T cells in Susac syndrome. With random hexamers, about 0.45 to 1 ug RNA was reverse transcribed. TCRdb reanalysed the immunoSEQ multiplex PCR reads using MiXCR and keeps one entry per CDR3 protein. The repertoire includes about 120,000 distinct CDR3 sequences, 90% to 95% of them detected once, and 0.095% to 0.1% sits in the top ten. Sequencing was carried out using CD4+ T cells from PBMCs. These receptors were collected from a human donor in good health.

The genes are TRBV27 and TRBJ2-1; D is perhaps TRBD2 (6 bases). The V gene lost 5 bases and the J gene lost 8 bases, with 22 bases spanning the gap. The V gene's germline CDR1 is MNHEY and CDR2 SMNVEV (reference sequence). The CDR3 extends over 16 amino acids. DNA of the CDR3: TGTGCCAGCAGTCCAGCGGGCGGGTTCATTATAGATGAGCAGTTCTTC. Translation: CASSPAGGFIIDEQFF.

This CDR3 reads CASSPSGGAGANVLTF. The CDR3 DNA sequence: TGTGCCAGCAGCCCCTCCGGAGGGGCTGGGGCCAACGTCCTGACTTTC. V and J are TRBV3-1 and TRBJ2-6, with D possibly being TRBD2 (6 bases). V dropped 4 bases and J dropped 2 bases, with 12 bases sitting between them. This CDR3 has 16 amino acids. Germline V gene sequence: CDR1 LGHDT, CDR2 YNNKEL (reference sequence).

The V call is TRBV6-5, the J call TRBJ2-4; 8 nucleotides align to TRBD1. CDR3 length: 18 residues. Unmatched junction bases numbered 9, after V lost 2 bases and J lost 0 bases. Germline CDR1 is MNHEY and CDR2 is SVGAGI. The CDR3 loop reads CASSYGTGPLLAKNIQYF. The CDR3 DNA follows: TGTGCCAGCAGTTACGGGACAGGCCCTCTCCTAGCCAAAAACATTCAGTACTTC.

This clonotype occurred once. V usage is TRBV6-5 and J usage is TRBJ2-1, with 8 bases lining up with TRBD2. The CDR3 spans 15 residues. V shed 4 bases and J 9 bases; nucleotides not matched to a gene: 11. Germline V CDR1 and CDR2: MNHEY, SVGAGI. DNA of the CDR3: TGTGCCAGCAGTTTTATAGCGGGAAGGGTGTCTGAGCAGTTCTTC. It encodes CASSFIAGRVSEQFF.

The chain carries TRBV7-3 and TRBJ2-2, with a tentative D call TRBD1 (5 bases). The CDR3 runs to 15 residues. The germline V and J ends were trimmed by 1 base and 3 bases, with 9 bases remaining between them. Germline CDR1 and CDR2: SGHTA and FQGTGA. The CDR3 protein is CASSLMGRDTGELFF. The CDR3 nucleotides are TGTGCCAGCAGCTTAATGGGCAGGGACACCGGGGAGCTGTTTTTT. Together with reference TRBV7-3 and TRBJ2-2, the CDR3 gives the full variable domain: GAGVSQTPSNKVTEKGKYVELRCDPISGHTALYWYRQSLGQGPEFLIYFQGTGAADDSGLPNDRFFAVRPEGSVSTLKIQRTERGDSAVYLCASSLMGRDTGELFFGEGSRLTVL.

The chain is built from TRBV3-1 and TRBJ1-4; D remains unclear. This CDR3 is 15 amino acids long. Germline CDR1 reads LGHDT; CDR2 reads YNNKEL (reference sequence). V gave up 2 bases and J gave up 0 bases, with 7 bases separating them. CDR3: CASSQYSTTNEKLFF. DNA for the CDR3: TGTGCCAGCAGCCAATACAGCACAACTAATGAAAAACTGTTTTTT.

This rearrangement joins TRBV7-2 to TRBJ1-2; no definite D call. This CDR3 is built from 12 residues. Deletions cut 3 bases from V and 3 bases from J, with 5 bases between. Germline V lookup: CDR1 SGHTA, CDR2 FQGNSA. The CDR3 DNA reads TGTGCCAGCAGCTTCCCAGACTATGGCTACACCTTC. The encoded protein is CASSFPDYGYTF.

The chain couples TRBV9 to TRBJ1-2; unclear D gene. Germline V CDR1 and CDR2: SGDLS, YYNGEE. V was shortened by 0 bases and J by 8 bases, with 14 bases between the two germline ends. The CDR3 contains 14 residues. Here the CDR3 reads CASSVAENTGGYTF. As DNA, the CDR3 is TGTGCCAGCAGCGTAGCTGAGAACACGGGGGGCTACACCTTC.

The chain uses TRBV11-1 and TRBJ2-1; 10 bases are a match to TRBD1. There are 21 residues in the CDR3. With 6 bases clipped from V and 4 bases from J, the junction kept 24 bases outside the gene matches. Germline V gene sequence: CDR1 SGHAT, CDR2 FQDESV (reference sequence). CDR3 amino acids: CASRRQGASNIATTSYNEQFF. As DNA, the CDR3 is TGTGCCAGCAGACGACAGGGGGCTAGTAATATAGCGACCACTTCATACAATGAGCAGTTCTTC. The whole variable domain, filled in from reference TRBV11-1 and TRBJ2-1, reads EAEVAQSPRYKITEKSQAVAFWCDPISGHATLYWYRQILGQGPELLVQFQDESVVDDSQLPKDRFSAERLKGVDSTLKIQPAELGDSAMYLCASRRQGASNIATTSYNEQFFGPGTRLTVL.

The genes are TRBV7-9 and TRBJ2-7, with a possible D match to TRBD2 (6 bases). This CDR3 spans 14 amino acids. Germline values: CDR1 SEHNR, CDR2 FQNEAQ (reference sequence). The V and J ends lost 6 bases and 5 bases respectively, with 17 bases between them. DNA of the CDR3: TGTGCCAGCAGACGTAGCGGAGGGAGCGACGAGCAGTACTTC. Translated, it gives CASRRSGGSDEQYF. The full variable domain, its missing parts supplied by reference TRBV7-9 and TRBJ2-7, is DTGVSQNPRHKITKRGQNVTFRCDPISEHNRLYWYRQTLGQGPEFLTYFQNEAQLEKSRLLSDRFSAERPKGSFSTLEIQRTEQGDSAMYLCASRRSGGSDEQYFGPGTRLTVT.

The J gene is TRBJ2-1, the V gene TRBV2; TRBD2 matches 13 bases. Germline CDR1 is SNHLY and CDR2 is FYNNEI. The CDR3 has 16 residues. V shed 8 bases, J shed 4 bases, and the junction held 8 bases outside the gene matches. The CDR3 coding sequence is TGTGCCAGCGGACAGACTAGCGGGAGGCTATACAATGAGCAGTTCTTC. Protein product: CASGQTSGRLYNEQFF.

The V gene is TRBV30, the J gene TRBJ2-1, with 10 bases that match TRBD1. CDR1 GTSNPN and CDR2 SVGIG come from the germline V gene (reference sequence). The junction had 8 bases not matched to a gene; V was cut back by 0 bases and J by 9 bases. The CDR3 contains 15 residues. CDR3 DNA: TGTGCCTGGAGTGTACGGAGACAGGGGGCCGGTGAGCAGTTCTTC. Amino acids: CAWSVRRQGAGEQFF.

The CDR3 region has the DNA TGTGCCAGCTCACCAAGGACTAGCGGGAGAATAGAAACCTACAATGAGCAGTTCTTC. Protein product: CASSPRTSGRIETYNEQFF. This chain joins TRBV18 and TRBJ2-1, with 13 bases matching TRBD2. Trimming took 2 bases from V and 2 from J; bases not matched to a gene: 9. CDR3 length: 19 amino acids. Germline CDR1 and CDR2: KGHSH and LQKENI. Filled out from reference TRBV18 and TRBJ2-1, the complete variable domain reads NAGVMQNPRHLVRRRGQEARLRCSPMKGHSHVYWYRQLPEEGLKFMVYLQKENIIDESGMPKERFSAEFPKEGPSILRIQQVVRGDSAAYFCASSPRTSGRIETYNEQFFGPGTRLTVL.

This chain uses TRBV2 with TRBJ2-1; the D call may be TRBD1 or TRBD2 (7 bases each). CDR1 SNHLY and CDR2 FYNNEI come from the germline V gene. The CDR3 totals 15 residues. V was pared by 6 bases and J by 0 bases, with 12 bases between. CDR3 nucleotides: TGTGCCAGCAGGAGCGGGGACAGCTCCTACAATGAGCAGTTCTTC. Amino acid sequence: CASRSGDSSYNEQFF.

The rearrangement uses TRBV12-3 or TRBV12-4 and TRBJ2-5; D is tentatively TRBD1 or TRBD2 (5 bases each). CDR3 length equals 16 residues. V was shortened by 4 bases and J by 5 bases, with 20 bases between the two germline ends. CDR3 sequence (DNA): TGTGCCAGCAGTTCCACCTGGACACTTGGAGGCGAGACCCAGTACTTC. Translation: CASSSTWTLGGETQYF.

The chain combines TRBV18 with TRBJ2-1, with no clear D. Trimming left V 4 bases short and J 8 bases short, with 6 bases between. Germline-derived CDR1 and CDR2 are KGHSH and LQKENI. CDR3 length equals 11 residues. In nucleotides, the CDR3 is TGTGCCAGCTCACTCGTCGATGAGCAGTTCTTC. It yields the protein CASSLVDEQFF.

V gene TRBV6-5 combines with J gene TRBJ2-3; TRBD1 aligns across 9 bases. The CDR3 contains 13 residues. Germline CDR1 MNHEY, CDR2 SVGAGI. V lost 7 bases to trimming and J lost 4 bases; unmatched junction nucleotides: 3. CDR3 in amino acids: CASKTGGADTQYF. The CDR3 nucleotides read TGTGCCAGCAAAACAGGGGGCGCAGATACGCAGTATTTT.

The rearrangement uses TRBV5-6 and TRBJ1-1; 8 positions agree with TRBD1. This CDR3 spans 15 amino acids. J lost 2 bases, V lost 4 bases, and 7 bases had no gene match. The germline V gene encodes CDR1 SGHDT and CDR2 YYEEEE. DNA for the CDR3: TGTGCCAGCAGCCACGGAGACAGGGGAAACACTGAAGCTTTCTTT. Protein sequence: CASSHGDRGNTEAFF. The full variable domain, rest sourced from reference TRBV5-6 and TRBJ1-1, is DAGVTQSPTHLIKTRGQQVTLRCSPKSGHDTVSWYQQALGQGPQFIFQYYEEEERQRGNFPDRFSGHQFPNYSSELNVNALLLGDSALYLCASSHGDRGNTEAFFGQGTRLTVV.

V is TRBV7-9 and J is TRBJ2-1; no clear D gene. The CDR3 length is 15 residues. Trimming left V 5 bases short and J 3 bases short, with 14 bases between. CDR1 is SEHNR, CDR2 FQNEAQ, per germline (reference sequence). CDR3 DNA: TGTGCCAGCAGCGGTTACTCCAATATCTACAATGAGCAGTTCTTC. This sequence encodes CASSGYSNIYNEQFF.

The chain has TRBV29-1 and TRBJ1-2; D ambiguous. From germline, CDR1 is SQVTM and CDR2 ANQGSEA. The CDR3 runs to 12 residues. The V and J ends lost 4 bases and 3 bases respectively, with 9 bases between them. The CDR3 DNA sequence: TGCAGCGTTGGGGGTTTTGACTATGGCTACACCTTC. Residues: CSVGGFDYGYTF.